This T cell receptor beta chain was sequenced for a study of cytotoxic CD8 clonotypes in ibrutinib-treated CLL. Clones were read by immunoSEQ multiplex PCR, and TCRdb kept only the in-frame ones, dropping some. The repertoire holds roughly 180,000 clones, approximately 80% seen once, with under 5.5% in the top ten. Trimming stripped 2 bases from V and 2 bases from J, with 9 bases between. Germline loops: CDR1 MNHEY, CDR2 SMNVEV (reference sequence). The length of the CDR3 is 14 residues. V usage is TRBV27 and J usage is TRBJ1-1; D is possibly TRBD1 (5 bases). The sample was PBMCs, taken after 24 months of ibrutinib treatment. The sequence was obtained from a human donor with chronic lymphocytic leukemia. CDR3 in amino acids: CASSLRGLNTEAFF. As DNA, the CDR3 is TGTGCCAGCAGTTTAAGGGGCCTAAACACTGAAGCTTTCTTT.